Shown below are 25 T cell receptor beta chains from a single sample sequenced in a study of OX40 agonist ivuxolimab in advanced cancers. The repertoire was sequenced with immunoSEQ multiplex PCR; TCRdb's copy has only in-frame clones and lacks some. The sample includes under 80,000 clones, 90% seen only once; the top ten take around 2%. This specimen was CD4+ or CD8+ T cells sorted from blood, taken in a trial of the OX40 agonist ivuxolimab. These receptors all come from an adult with an advanced solid tumor such as melanoma, head and neck, liver or kidney cancer.

The V gene is TRBV7-9, the J gene TRBJ2-1; D might be TRBD2 (5 bases). CDR3 length equals 13 residues. Trimming took 11 bases from V and 0 from J, leaving 11 bases between them. Per the germline V gene, CDR1 is SEHNR and CDR2 is FQNEAQ (reference sequence). CDR3 in DNA: TGTGCCGGCGAGGGCAGCTCCTACAATGAGCAGTTCTTC. It encodes CAGEGSSYNEQFF.

This chain links TRBV14 with TRBJ2-7, with unresolved D. Germline V gene data show CDR1 as SGHDN and CDR2 as FVKESK. Trimming removed 4 bases at V and 0 bases at J, with 10 bases between. CDR3 length: 14 amino acids. CDR3 sequence: CASSPETLSYEQYF. The DNA for the CDR3 is TGTGCCAGCAGCCCCGAGACCCTCTCCTACGAGCAGTACTTC.

This clone is medium-sized. This rearrangement joins TRBV30 to TRBJ1-1, with a tentative D call TRBD1 (6 bases). Trimming pared 0 bases from V and 9 bases from J, leaving 11 bases between. Looked up from germline, CDR1 is GTSNPN and CDR2 is SVGIG (reference sequence). This CDR3 spans 12 amino acids. For the CDR3, the DNA is TGTGCCTGGAGTGTCCTTGGGGGCAAAGCTTTCTTT. Its translation is CAWSVLGGKAFF.

J is TRBJ2-7 and V is TRBV28, with TRBD2 matching over 7 bases. CDR1 is MDHEN and CDR2 is SYDVKM in the germline V gene. This CDR3 has 12 residues. Trimming at V came to 8 bases and at J to 9 bases, leaving 10 bases not matched to a gene. DNA of the CDR3: TGTGCCAGCCGGGACTATGCCTCTTGGCAGTACTTC. Translation: CASRDYASWQYF.

J is TRBJ1-5 and V is TRBV19; 8 nucleotides align to TRBD1. The CDR3 totals 15 residues. The germline gives CDR1 LNHDA, CDR2 SQIVND (reference sequence). V lost 5 bases to trimming and J lost 4 bases; unmatched junction nucleotides: 7. The CDR3 nucleotides are TGTGCCAGTAGTGAGGGACAGGCGAATAATCAGCCCCAGCATTTT. This sequence encodes CASSEGQANNQPQHF.

The genes are TRBV4-3 and TRBJ2-7; D unresolved. Trimming removed 3 bases from V and 2 bases from J, with 8 bases in between. CDR3 length: 13 amino acids. The germline V gene encodes CDR1 LGHNA and CDR2 YSLEER. In nucleotides, the CDR3 is TGCGCCAGCAGCCACCCTAGGCCCTACGAGCAGTACTTC. Protein: CASSHPRPYEQYF.

In its sample, this clone was seen once. The rearrangement uses TRBV11-3 and TRBJ2-2; D is possibly TRBD1 (5 bases). V was cut by 3 bases and J by 5 bases, with 7 bases left in between. Germline-derived CDR1 and CDR2 are SGHNT and YENEEA. The CDR3 is made up of 13 amino acids. Here the CDR3 reads CASSLTETGELFF. The CDR3 coding sequence is TGTGCCAGCAGCTTGACAGAGACCGGGGAGCTGTTTTTT.

Only one count was recorded for this clone. The gene calls are TRBV15 and TRBJ1-5; 7 bases fit TRBD1. Germline V lookup: CDR1 LNHNV, CDR2 YYDKDF (reference sequence). Trimming removed 5 bases from V and 0 bases from J; junction bases left unmatched: 7. The CDR3 consists of 16 residues. This CDR3 is CATSGEGGYSNQPQHF. CDR3 DNA: TGTGCCACCAGCGGCGAAGGGGGCTATAGCAATCAGCCCCAGCATTTT.

This chain links TRBV10-3 with TRBJ2-1; a possible D gene is TRBD2 (6 bases). This CDR3 spans 12 amino acids. Trimming shortened V by 7 bases and J by 4 bases, and 8 bases separated the two germline ends. Per germline, CDR1 ENHRY and CDR2 SYGVKD. CDR3 sequence reads: CAIMGLYNEQFF. The CDR3 region has the DNA TGTGCCATCATGGGACTTTACAATGAGCAGTTCTTC.

The chain couples TRBV6-1 to TRBJ2-4; no clear D gene. The germline V gene has CDR1 MNHNS and CDR2 SASEGT. Trimming removed 2 bases from V and 8 bases from J, with 25 bases in between. The length of the CDR3 is 18 residues. This chain's CDR3 is CASSEQNPEVPLVDIQYF. CDR3 nucleotides: TGTGCCAGCAGTGAACAAAACCCTGAGGTCCCTCTCGTTGACATTCAGTACTTC.

This chain connects TRBV11-3 to TRBJ2-2; possible D gene TRBD2, 6 bases. The V end lost 5 bases, the J end lost 7 bases, and 14 bases lay between the germline ends. The CDR3 loop spans 14 amino acids. The germline V gene encodes CDR1 SGHNT and CDR2 YENEEA. The chain's CDR3 is CASSPPGVGGELFF. DNA of the CDR3: TGTGCCAGCAGCCCCCCGGGGGTTGGCGGGGAGCTGTTTTTT.

The sample holds one count of this clone. The rearrangement uses TRBV19 and TRBJ2-1; D unresolved. V lost 0 bases and J lost 6, with 6 bases in between. Germline values: CDR1 LNHDA, CDR2 SQIVND (reference sequence). The CDR3 consists of 13 residues. CDR3 nucleotides: TGTGCCAGTAGTATAGACTCGCCCAATGAGCAGTTCTTC. Its translation is CASSIDSPNEQFF.

This chain's CDR3 is CAISELGGVGALLNEQFF. CDR3 DNA sequence: TGTGCCATCAGTGAGTTGGGGGGCGTGGGGGCCTTACTCAATGAGCAGTTCTTC. The V and J genes are TRBV10-3 and TRBJ2-1; D tentatively reads TRBD1 or TRBD2 (6 bases each). V lost 1 base, J lost 6 bases, and 22 bases lay in between. The CDR3 has 18 amino acids. Germline lookup yields CDR1 ENHRY and CDR2 SYGVKD.

The chain has TRBV5-6 and TRBJ2-7; 9 nucleotides match TRBD1. This CDR3 comprises 15 residues. V was pared by 2 bases and J by 5 bases, with 8 bases of the junction left unmatched. The germline gives CDR1 SGHDT, CDR2 YYEEEE. The CDR3 DNA reads as TGTGCCAGCAGCTTATTTTGGACAGGGGTGGACGAGCAGTACTTC. Translating it yields CASSLFWTGVDEQYF. Variable domain in full (rest from reference TRBV5-6 and TRBJ2-7): DAGVTQSPTHLIKTRGQQVTLRCSPKSGHDTVSWYQQALGQGPQFIFQYYEEEERQRGNFPDRFSGHQFPNYSSELNVNALLLGDSALYLCASSLFWTGVDEQYFGPGTRLTVT.

This chain uses TRBV7-2 with TRBJ2-4; 10 nucleotides line up with TRBD1. Germline lookup yields CDR1 SGHTA and CDR2 FQGNSA. This CDR3 has 16 residues. V lost 4 bases to trimming and J lost 0 bases; unmatched junction nucleotides: 3. CDR3 nucleotide sequence: TGTGCCAGCAGCTACGGGACAGGGGTAGCCAAAAACATTCAGTACTTC. It specifies CASSYGTGVAKNIQYF.

The chain is built from TRBV7-2 and TRBJ2-3; 13 bases fit TRBD2. V lost 4 bases, J lost 10 bases, and 5 bases stayed unmatched. The CDR3 loop spans 14 amino acids. In germline, CDR1 is SGHTA, CDR2 FQGNSA. Here the CDR3 DNA reads TGTGCCAGCAGCTCACTAGCGGGAGGGCCGGCGCAGTATTTT. This sequence encodes CASSSLAGGPAQYF.

The chain employs TRBV23-1 and TRBJ2-3, with 10 bases fitting TRBD2. TRBV23-1 is an ORF; its function is uncertain. The CDR3 sequence is 15 residues long. V shed 4 bases and J 7 bases; nucleotides not matched to a gene: 8. CDR3 bases: TGCGCCAGCAGTCGGCAGCGGGAGGGAAAGAATACGCAGTATTTT. Protein product: CASSRQREGKNTQYF.

J is TRBJ2-7 and V is TRBV30; TRBD2 is a possible D gene (5 bases). The CDR3 runs to 12 residues. Deletions cut 2 bases from V and 4 bases from J, with 9 bases between. CDR1 is GTSNPN, CDR2 SVGIG, per germline (reference sequence). The CDR3 here is CAWSNRGYEQYF. CDR3 nucleotides: TGTGCCTGGAGTAACCGAGGGTACGAGCAGTACTTC.

The genes are TRBV5-1 and TRBJ1-1; D unresolved. Trimming left V 0 bases short and J 2 bases short, with 5 bases between. The CDR3 covers 13 residues. Per the germline V gene, CDR1 is SGHRS and CDR2 is YFSETQ. CDR3 bases: TGCGCCAGCAGCTTGGGACTAAACACTGAAGCTTTCTTT. It yields the protein CASSLGLNTEAFF. Full variable domain (remainder filled in from reference TRBV5-1 and TRBJ1-1): KAGVTQTPRYLIKTRGQQVTLSCSPISGHRSVSWYQQTPGQGLQFLFEYFSETQRNKGNFPGRFSGRQFSNSRSEMNVSTLELGDSALYLCASSLGLNTEAFFGQGTRLTVV.

The chain links TRBV28 to TRBJ2-7; 11 bases fit TRBD1. CDR1 is MDHEN and CDR2 is SYDVKM in the germline V gene. The CDR3 length is 12 residues. The CDR3, as DNA: TGTGCATCAAAGGGACAGGGGGACGAGCAGTACTTC. Translated, it gives CASKGQGDEQYF.

The chain has TRBV7-9 and TRBJ1-1; maybe TRBD1 (6 bases). In germline, CDR1 is SEHNR, CDR2 FQNEAQ (reference sequence). The CDR3 loop spans 14 amino acids. V was pared by 4 bases and J by 5 bases, with 14 bases between. The CDR3 nucleotides are TGTGCCAGCAGCTCCGGGACATATGGGACTGAAGCTTTCTTT. It yields the protein CASSSGTYGTEAFF.

The rearrangement links TRBV5-1 to TRBJ1-4; a possible D gene is TRBD1 (5 bases). Trimming pared 2 bases from V and 8 bases from J, leaving 13 bases between. The CDR3 totals 14 residues. Germline loops: CDR1 SGHRS, CDR2 YFSETQ. The CDR3 reads CASSFGPSGEKLFF. As DNA, the CDR3 is TGCGCCAGCAGCTTCGGACCCTCAGGGGAAAAACTGTTTTTT. Using reference TRBV5-1 and TRBJ1-4 for the parts outside the CDR3, the full variable domain is KAGVTQTPRYLIKTRGQQVTLSCSPISGHRSVSWYQQTPGQGLQFLFEYFSETQRNKGNFPGRFSGRQFSNSRSEMNVSTLELGDSALYLCASSFGPSGEKLFFGSGTQLSVL.

The chain uses TRBV11-1 and TRBJ2-3; 12 nucleotides align to TRBD2. V lost 5 bases and J lost 5; bases outside the gene matches: 11. This CDR3 has 17 amino acids. Germline CDR1 SGHAT, CDR2 FQDESV (reference sequence). The CDR3 bases are TGTGCCAGCAGCCGCTCCCTGACTAGCGGGGGTGGAGATACGCAGTATTTT. Encoded protein: CASSRSLTSGGGDTQYF.

The CDR3 loop is CASSINSRGNYGYTF. The CDR3 coding sequence is TGTGCCAGTAGTATCAACAGTAGGGGTAACTATGGCTACACCTTC. The V call is TRBV19, the J call TRBJ1-2, with D perhaps matching TRBD1 (5 bases). The V gene's germline CDR1 is LNHDA and CDR2 SQIVND (reference sequence). CDR3 length: 15 residues. Trimming removed 3 bases from V and 1 base from J, with 12 bases in between.

The chain combines TRBV4-3 with TRBJ1-2, with D perhaps matching TRBD1 (5 bases). The CDR3 contains 15 residues. V dropped 0 bases and J dropped 4 bases, with 12 bases sitting between them. The germline V gene encodes CDR1 LGHNA and CDR2 YSLEER. The CDR3 bases are TGCGCCAGCAGCCAAGATCGGGACCGTAGCTATGGCTACACCTTC. It translates to CASSQDRDRSYGYTF.